This TCR beta chain was identified during a study of blood T cells in healthy people across ages. Notes on this clonotype: Its antigen is as yet unknown.

Study results and limitations: While age rose, TCR beta diversity per million T cells dropped in a roughly linear way.

The CDR3 covers 15 residues. In germline, CDR1 is SGHTA, CDR2 FQGNSA. Trimming removed 1 base at V and 5 bases at J, with 14 bases between. Through a sample-barcoded 5' primer and a J-beta primer mix, a second PCR was run for about 6 to 11 cycles. One entry per CDR3 protein results from TCRdb running MiXCR on the 5' RACE reads. The table includes under 700,000 distinct CDR3 sequences, around 24% detected once. These same data were also listed under a study on T cells of mothers and their children.

Source material: blood. The origin of this receptor is a boy younger than 18 in good health. The rearrangement links TRBV7-2 to TRBJ1-2, with D hard to call. For the CDR3, the DNA is TGTGCCAGCAGCTTAGTCAGAGGGAAGGAGTATGGCTACACCTTC. Its translation: CASSLVRGKEYGYTF.